This T cell receptor beta chain came from a study of cytomegalovirus exposure and HLA in healthy donors. PCR primers comprised 60 Vbeta and 13 Jbeta primers. Sequenced by immunoSEQ multiplex PCR; TCRdb stores in-frame clones only, minus some. The table has about 150,000 clones, around 73% seen once. From germline, CDR1 is SNHLY and CDR2 FYNNEI. The V segment lost 2 bases and the J segment 1 base; nucleotides outside the gene matches: 2. CDR3 length: 15 residues. Study observations and caveats: The authors later linked a missense DCLRE1C variant to TCR beta V- and J-gene trimming. Researchers counted 150 to 200 TCR beta chains as cytomegalovirus-associated.

As to this clone: Its antigen remains unidentified.

The sequence was obtained from a young woman in good health and CMV-seronegative. Specimen: PBMCs. The chain combines TRBV2 with TRBJ2-1; 7 bases match TRBD2. CDR3 nucleotide sequence: TGTGCCAGCAGTGAAATCGGGAGGTCCTACAATGAGCAGTTCTTC. This codes for CASSEIGRSYNEQFF. The whole variable domain, remainder taken from reference TRBV2 and TRBJ2-1, is EPEVTQTPSHQVTQMGQEVILRCVPISNHLYFYWYRQILGQKVEFLVSFYNNEISEKSEIFDDQFSVERPDGSNFTLKIRSTKLEDSAMYFCASSEIGRSYNEQFFGPGTRLTVL.